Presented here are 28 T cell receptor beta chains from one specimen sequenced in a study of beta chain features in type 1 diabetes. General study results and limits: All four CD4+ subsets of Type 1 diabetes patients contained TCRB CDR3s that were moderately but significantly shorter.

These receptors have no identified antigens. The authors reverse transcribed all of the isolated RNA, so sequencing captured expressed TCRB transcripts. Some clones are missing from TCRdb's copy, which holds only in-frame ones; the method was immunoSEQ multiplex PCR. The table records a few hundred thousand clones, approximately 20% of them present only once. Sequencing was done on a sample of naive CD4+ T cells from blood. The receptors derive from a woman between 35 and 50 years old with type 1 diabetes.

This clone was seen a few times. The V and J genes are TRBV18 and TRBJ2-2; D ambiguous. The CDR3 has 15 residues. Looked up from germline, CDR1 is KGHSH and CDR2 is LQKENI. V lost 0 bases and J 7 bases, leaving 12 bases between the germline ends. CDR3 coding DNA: TGTGCCAGCTCACCACCGGTAGGAGCGTACGGGGAGCTGTTTTTT. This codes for CASSPPVGAYGELFF.

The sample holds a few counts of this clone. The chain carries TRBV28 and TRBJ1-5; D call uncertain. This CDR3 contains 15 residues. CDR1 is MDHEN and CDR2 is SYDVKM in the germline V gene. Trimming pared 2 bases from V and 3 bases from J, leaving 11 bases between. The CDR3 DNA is TGTGCCAGCAGTTTACTCGTGGCAGACAATCAGCCCCAGCATTTT. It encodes CASSLLVADNQPQHF.

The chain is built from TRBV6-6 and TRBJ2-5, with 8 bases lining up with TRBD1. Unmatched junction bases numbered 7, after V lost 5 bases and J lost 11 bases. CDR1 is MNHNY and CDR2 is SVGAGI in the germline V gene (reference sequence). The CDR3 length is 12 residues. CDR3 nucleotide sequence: TGTGCCAGCAGTCCCGACAGGGGTGAGCAGTACTTC. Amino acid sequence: CASSPDRGEQYF.

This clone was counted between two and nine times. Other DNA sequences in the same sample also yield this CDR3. The CDR3 DNA is TGTGCCAGCAGCGAGACAGTTAACACTGAAGCTTTCTTT. Translated, it gives CASSETVNTEAFF. The V and J genes are TRBV9 and TRBJ1-1; weak D call: TRBD1 (5 bases). V shed 3 bases and J shed 2 bases, with 8 bases lying between them. This CDR3 contains 13 residues. Germline CDR1 and CDR2: SGDLS and YYNGEE.

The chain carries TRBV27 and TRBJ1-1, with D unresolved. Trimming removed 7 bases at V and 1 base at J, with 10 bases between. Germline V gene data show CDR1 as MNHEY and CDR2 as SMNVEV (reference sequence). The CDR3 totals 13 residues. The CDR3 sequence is CASKNRGNTEAFF. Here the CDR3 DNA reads TGTGCCAGCAAAAATCGGGGGAACACTGAAGCTTTCTTT.

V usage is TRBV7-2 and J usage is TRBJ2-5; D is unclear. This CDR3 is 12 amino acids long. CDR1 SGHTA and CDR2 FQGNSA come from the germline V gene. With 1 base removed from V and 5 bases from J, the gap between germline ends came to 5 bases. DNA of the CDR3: TGTGCCAGCAGCTTAGTCATGGAGACCCAGTACTTC. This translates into CASSLVMETQYF.

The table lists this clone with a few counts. As DNA, the CDR3 is TGCAGCGCTAGGACAGGTGGATCGGACTCCTACGAGCAGTACTTC. Protein product: CSARTGGSDSYEQYF. V is TRBV29-1 and J is TRBJ2-7; TRBD1 aligns across 7 bases. CDR1 and CDR2 (germline): SQVTM, ANQGSEA. The CDR3 is 15 amino acids. The trim removed 7 bases at V and 0 bases at J, leaving 12 bases unmatched.

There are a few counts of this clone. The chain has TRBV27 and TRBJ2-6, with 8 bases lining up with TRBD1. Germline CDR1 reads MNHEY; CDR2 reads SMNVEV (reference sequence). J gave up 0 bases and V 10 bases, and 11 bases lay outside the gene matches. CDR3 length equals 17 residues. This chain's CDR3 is CATGQAPVRSGANVLTF. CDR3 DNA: TGTGCCACGGGACAGGCCCCTGTTCGCTCTGGGGCCAACGTCCTGACTTTC.

This CDR3 reads CASSLYRGASYNEQFF. The CDR3 coding sequence is TGTGCCAGCAGCCTTTATCGTGGGGCCTCCTACAATGAGCAGTTCTTC. The chain employs TRBV7-2 and TRBJ2-1; possibly TRBD1 for D (5 bases). CDR3 size: 16 residues. V lost 5 bases to trimming and J lost 0 bases, with 14 bases between them. The V gene's germline CDR1 is SGHTA and CDR2 FQGNSA.

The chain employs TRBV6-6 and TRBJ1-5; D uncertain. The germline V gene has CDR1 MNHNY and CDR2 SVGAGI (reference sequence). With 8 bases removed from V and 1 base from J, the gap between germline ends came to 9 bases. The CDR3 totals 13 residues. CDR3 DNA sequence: TGTGCCAGCGAATCCAGGAGCAATCAGCCCCAGCATTTT. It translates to CASESRSNQPQHF.

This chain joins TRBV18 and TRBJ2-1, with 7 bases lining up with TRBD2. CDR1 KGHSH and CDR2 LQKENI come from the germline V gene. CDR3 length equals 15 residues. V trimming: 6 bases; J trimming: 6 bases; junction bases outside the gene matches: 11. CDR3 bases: TGTGCCAGCTCCATGCTAGCGGCTAATAGCAATGAGCAGTTCTTC. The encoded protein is CASSMLAANSNEQFF.

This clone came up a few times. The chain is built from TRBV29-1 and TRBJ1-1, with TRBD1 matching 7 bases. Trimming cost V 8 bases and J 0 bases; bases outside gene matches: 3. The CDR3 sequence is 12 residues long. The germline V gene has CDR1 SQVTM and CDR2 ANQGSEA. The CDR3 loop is CSSGQMNTEAFF. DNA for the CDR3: TGCAGCTCGGGACAGATGAACACTGAAGCTTTCTTT.

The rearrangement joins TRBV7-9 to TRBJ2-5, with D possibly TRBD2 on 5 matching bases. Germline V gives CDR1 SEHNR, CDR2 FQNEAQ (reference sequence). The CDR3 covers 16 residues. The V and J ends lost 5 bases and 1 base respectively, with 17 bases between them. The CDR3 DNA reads TGTGCCAGCAGCCTCAGGCCATCGGGGATCCAAGAGACCCAGTACTTC. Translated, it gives CASSLRPSGIQETQYF.

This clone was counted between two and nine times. For the CDR3, the DNA is TGTGCCAGCTCACCACAGGACAGGGACACTGAAGCTTTCTTT. Protein product: CASSPQDRDTEAFF. The rearrangement uses TRBV18 and TRBJ1-1; 8 bases align to TRBD1. CDR1 and CDR2 (germline): KGHSH, LQKENI. CDR3 size: 14 residues. Unmatched junction bases numbered 1, after V lost 1 base and J lost 3 bases.

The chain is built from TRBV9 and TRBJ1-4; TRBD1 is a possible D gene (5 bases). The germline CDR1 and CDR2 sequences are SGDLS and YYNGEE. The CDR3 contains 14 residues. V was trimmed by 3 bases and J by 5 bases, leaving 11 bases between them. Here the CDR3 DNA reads TGTGCCAGCAGCGCCCGACAGACAAATGAAAAACTGTTTTTT. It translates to CASSARQTNEKLFF.

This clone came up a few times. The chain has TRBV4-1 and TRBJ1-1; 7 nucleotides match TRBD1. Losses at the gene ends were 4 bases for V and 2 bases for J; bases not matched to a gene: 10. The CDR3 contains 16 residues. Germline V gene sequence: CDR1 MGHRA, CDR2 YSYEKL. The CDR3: CASSRPGKGGNTEAFF. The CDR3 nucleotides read TGCGCCAGCAGCCGACCCGGTAAAGGGGGCAACACTGAAGCTTTCTTT.

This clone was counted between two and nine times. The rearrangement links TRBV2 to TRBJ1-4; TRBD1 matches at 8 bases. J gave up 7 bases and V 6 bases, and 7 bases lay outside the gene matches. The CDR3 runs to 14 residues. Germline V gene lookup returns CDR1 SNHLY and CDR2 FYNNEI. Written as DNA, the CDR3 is TGTGCCAGCAGGAGACCAGGGGGCGGTGAAAAACTGTTTTTT. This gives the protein CASRRPGGGEKLFF.

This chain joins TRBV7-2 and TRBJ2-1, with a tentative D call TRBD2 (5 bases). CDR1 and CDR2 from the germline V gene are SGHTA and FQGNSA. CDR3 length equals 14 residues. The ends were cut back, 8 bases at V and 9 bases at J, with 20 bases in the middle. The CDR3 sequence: CASAQGLALGEQFF. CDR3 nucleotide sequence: TGTGCCAGCGCCCAAGGACTCGCTTTGGGTGAGCAGTTCTTC.

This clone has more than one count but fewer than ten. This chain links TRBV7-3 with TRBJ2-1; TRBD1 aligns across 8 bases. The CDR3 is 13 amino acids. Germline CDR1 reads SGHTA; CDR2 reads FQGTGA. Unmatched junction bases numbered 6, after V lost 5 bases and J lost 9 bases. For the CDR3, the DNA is TGTGCCAGCAGCCGGGACAGGTCGAGTGAGCAGTTCTTC. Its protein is CASSRDRSSEQFF.

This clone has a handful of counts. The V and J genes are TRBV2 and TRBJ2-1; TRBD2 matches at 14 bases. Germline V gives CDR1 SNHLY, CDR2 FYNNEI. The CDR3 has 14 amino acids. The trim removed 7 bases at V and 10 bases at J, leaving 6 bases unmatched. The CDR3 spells CASIPGLAGVEQFF. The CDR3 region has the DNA TGTGCCAGCATTCCGGGACTAGCGGGAGTCGAGCAGTTCTTC.

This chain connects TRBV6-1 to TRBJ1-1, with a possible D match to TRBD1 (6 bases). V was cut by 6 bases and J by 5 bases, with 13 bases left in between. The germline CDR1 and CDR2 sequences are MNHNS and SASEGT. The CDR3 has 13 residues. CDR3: CASSPQGWTEAFF. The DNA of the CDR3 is TGTGCCAGCAGCCCACAGGGATGGACTGAAGCTTTCTTT.

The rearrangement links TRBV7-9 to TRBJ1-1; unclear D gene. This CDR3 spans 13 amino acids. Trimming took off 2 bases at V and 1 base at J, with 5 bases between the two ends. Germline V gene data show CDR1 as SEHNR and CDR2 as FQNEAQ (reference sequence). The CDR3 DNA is TGTGCCAGCAGCTTAACACCGAACACTGAAGCTTTCTTT. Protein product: CASSLTPNTEAFF.

The DNA for the CDR3 is TGCGCCAGCAGCCAAGGAGTCGACACTGAAGCTTTCTTT. It codes for CASSQGVDTEAFF. The chain couples TRBV4-3 to TRBJ1-1; D call uncertain. The ends were cut back, 1 base at V and 3 bases at J, with 6 bases in the middle. The CDR3 is 13 residues long. CDR1 is LGHNA and CDR2 is YSLEER in the germline V gene.

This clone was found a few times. The CDR3 loop is CSVEEGADTGELFF. The CDR3 region has the DNA TGCAGCGTTGAAGAGGGGGCGGACACCGGGGAGCTGTTTTTT. The chain carries TRBV29-1 and TRBJ2-2; possible D gene TRBD1, 6 bases. The CDR3 loop spans 14 amino acids. Per germline, CDR1 SQVTM and CDR2 ANQGSEA. V was trimmed by 0 bases and J by 3 bases, leaving 8 bases between them.

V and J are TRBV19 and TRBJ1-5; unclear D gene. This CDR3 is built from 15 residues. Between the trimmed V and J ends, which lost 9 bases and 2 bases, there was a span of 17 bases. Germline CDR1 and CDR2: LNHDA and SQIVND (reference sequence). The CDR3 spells CASTLWGVGNQPQHF. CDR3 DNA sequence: TGTGCCAGCACCCTCTGGGGAGTGGGCAATCAGCCCCAGCATTTT.

Here the CDR3 reads CASSPLFTSGSVDEQFF. CDR3 nucleotides: TGTGCCAGCAGCCCCCTCTTTACTAGCGGGAGCGTAGATGAGCAGTTCTTC. The J gene is TRBJ2-1, the V gene TRBV7-9, with TRBD2 identical over 11 bases. Germline CDR1 is SEHNR and CDR2 is FQNEAQ (reference sequence). V trimming: 5 bases; J trimming: 8 bases; junction bases outside the gene matches: 14. The CDR3 spans 17 residues.

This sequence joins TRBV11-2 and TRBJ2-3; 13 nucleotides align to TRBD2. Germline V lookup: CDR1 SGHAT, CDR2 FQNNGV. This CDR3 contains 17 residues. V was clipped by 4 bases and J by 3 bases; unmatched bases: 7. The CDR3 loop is CASSYTSTSGGTDTQYF. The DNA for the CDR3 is TGTGCCAGCAGCTACACCTCGACTAGCGGGGGGACAGATACGCAGTATTTT. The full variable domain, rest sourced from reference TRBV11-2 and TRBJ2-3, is EAGVAQSPRYKIIEKRQSVAFWCNPISGHATLYWYQQILGQGPKLLIQFQNNGVVDDSQLPKDRFSAERLKGVDSTLKIQPAKLEDSAVYLCASSYTSTSGGTDTQYFGPGTRLTVL.

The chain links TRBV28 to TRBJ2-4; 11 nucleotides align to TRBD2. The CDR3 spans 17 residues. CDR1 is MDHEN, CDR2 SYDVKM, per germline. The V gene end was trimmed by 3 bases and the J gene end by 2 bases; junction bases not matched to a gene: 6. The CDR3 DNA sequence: TGTGCCAGCAGTTTCGCCGGGACTAGCGGTTCCAAAAACATTCAGTACTTC. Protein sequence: CASSFAGTSGSKNIQYF.